This TCR beta chain appears in the sequencing data of a study of Ad26.COV2.S vaccination and SARS-CoV-2 variants. Study summary: Recipients of Ad26.COV2.S got it intramuscularly, once or twice 56 days apart. General observations from the study: Vaccine recipients showed a spike-specific TCR breadth that was higher than in placebo recipients.

The treatment denotes: 19 received Ad26.COV2.S at low or high dose, single or two shots; 5 received placebo; per-sample allocation not given. Specimens were obtained on day 63 following the first vaccine or placebo injection. Spike of the Wuhan-strain SARS-CoV-2 was expressed by an Ad26 vector, which formed the vaccine. The table came from immunoSEQ multiplex PCR; TCRdb's copy has only in-frame clones and leaves some out. Of about 400,000 clones listed, roughly 90% are singletons. With respect to this clone: No antigen is known for it.

The CDR3 loop spans 15 amino acids. V gave up 6 bases and J gave up 2 bases, with 14 bases separating them. CDR1 and CDR2 from the germline V gene are MDHEN and SYDVKM. This receptor was identified in a person aged 18-60 years who received the Ad26.COV2.S COVID-19 vaccine or a placebo. Sample: peripheral blood, taken in a trial of Ad26.COV2.S vaccine versus placebo. The chain couples TRBV28 to TRBJ2-1; possibly TRBD1 for D (6 bases). The CDR3 is CASSVGTSPYNEQFF. In DNA form, the CDR3 reads TGTGCCAGCAGCGTAGGGACATCACCCTACAATGAGCAGTTCTTC.